Presented here are 7 T cell receptor beta chains from one specimen sequenced in a study of blood T cell repertoires in COVID-19. The assay was immunoSEQ multiplex PCR, and TCRdb's table has in-frame clones only and misses some. The data show more than 150,000 clones, roughly 90% seen once. The sample was peripheral blood. Receptors originate from a woman aged 70 to 79 with acute or convalescent COVID-19.

The chain combines TRBV30 with TRBJ1-3; no firm D call. The CDR3 spans 15 residues. V dropped 0 bases and J dropped 0 bases, with 9 bases sitting between them. Looked up from germline, CDR1 is GTSNPN and CDR2 is SVGIG (reference sequence). The CDR3 coding sequence is TGTGCCTGGAGTGTACACAGTACCTCTGGAAACACCATATATTTT. Translation: CAWSVHSTSGNTIYF.

This rearrangement joins TRBV5-6 to TRBJ2-7; 7 positions match TRBD2. The V gene end was trimmed by 4 bases and the J gene end by 0 bases; junction bases not matched to a gene: 7. The CDR3 covers 15 residues. Per the germline V gene, CDR1 is SGHDT and CDR2 is YYEEEE. The CDR3 protein is CASSMGGGSSYEQYF. The CDR3 nucleotides read TGTGCCAGCAGCATGGGCGGGGGAAGCTCCTACGAGCAGTACTTC.

The chain combines TRBV10-3 with TRBJ1-2; D may be TRBD1 (6 bases). Trimming cost V 0 bases and J 6 bases, with 8 bases left between them. The germline gives CDR1 ENHRY, CDR2 SYGVKD. This CDR3 has 13 residues. The CDR3 coding sequence is TGTGCCATCAGTGAGTCACAGGGTGATGGCTACACCTTC. It encodes CAISESQGDGYTF.

J is TRBJ1-4 and V is TRBV6-5; weak D call: TRBD1 (6 bases). Trimming stripped 5 bases from V and 3 bases from J, with 10 bases between. The germline V gene has CDR1 MNHEY and CDR2 SVGAGI. The CDR3 is 14 amino acids. As DNA, the CDR3 is TGTGCCAGCAGTATGGACAGATCTAATGAAAAACTGTTTTTT. This gives the protein CASSMDRSNEKLFF.

In its sample, this clone was seen once. The gene calls are TRBV7-8 and TRBJ1-5; D remains unclear. Between the trimmed V and J ends, which lost 1 base and 1 base, there was a span of 5 bases. The germline V gene encodes CDR1 SGHVS and CDR2 FQNEAQ. This CDR3 region has 14 residues. The CDR3 region has the DNA TGTGCCAGCAGCTTAGTTACAAGCAATCAGCCCCAGCATTTT. Translated, it gives CASSLVTSNQPQHF.

V and J are TRBV12-3 or TRBV12-4 and TRBJ1-6, with D possibly being TRBD1 (5 bases). The CDR3 covers 13 residues. The germline V and J ends were trimmed by 8 bases and 10 bases, with 15 bases remaining between them. CDR3 DNA sequence: TGTGCCAGCTTGGGGCCTTTAGGCTCACCCCTCCACTTT. Residues: CASLGPLGSPLHF.

The rearrangement links TRBV4-3 to TRBJ1-2, with D perhaps TRBD1 (5 bases). Trimming removed 4 bases from V and 3 bases from J, with 9 bases in between. This CDR3 region has 13 residues. CDR1 LGHNA and CDR2 YSLEER come from the germline V gene. Written as DNA, the CDR3 is TGCGCCAGCAGCCGATTAGGGGACTATGGCTACACCTTC. Translating it yields CASSRLGDYGYTF.